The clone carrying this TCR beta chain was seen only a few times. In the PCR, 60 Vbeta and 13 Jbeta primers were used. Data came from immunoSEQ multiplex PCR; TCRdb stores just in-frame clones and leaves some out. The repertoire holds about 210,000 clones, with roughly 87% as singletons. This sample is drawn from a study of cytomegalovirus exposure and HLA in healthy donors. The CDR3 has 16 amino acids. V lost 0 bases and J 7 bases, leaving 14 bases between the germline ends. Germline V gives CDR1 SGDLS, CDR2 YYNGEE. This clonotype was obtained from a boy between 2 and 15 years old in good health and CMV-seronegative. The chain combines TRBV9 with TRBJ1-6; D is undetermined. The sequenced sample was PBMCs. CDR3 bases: TGTGCCAGCAGCGTAGGAGGGAGGGCCCAAAATTCACCCCTCCACTTT. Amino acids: CASSVGGRAQNSPLHF.